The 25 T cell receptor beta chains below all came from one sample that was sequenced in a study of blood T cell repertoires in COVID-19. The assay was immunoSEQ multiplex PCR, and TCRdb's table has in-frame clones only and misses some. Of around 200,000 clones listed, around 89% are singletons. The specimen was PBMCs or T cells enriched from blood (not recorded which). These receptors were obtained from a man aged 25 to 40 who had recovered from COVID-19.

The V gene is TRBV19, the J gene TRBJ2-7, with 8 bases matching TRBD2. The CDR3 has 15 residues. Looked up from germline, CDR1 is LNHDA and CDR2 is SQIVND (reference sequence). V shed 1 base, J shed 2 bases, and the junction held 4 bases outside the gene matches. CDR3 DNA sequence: TGTGCCAGTAGTATAGCGGGAGGGGCCCCCTACGAGCAGTACTTC. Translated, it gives CASSIAGGAPYEQYF.

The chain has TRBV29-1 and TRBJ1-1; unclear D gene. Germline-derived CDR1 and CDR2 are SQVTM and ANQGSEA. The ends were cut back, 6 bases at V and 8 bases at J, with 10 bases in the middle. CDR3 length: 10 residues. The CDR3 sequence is CSVADIEAFF. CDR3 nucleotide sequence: TGCAGCGTCGCCGACATAGAAGCTTTCTTT. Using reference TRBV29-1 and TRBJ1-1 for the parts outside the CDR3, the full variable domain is SAVISQKPSRDICQRGTSLTIQCQVDSQVTMMFWYRQQPGQSLTLIATANQGSEATYESGFVIDKFPISRPNLTFSTLTVSNMSPEDSSIYLCSVADIEAFFGQGTRLTVV.

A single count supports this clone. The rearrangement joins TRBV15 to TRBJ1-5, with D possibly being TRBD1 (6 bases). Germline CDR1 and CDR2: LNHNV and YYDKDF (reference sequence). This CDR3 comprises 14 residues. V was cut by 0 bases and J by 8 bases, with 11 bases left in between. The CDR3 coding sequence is TGTGCCACCAGCAGAGATGGGGGCCGGGAGCCCCAGCATTTT. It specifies CATSRDGGREPQHF.

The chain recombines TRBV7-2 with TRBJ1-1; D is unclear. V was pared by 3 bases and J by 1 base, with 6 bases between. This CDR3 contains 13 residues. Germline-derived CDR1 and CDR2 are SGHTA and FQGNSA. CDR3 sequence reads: CASSFPGNTEAFF. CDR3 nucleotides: TGTGCCAGCAGCTTCCCCGGGAACACTGAAGCTTTCTTT.

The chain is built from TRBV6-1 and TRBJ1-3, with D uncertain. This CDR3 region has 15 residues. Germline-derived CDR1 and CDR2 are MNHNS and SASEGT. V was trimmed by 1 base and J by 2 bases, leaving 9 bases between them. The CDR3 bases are TGTGCCAGCAGTGAAGGGGCAGGCCCTGGAAACACCATATATTTT. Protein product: CASSEGAGPGNTIYF.

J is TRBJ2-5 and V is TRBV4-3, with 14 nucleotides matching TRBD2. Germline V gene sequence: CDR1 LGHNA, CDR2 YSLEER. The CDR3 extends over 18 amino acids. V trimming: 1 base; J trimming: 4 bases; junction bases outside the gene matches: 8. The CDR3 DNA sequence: TGCGCCAGCAGCCAAGTTGCCGGGACTAGCGGGAGAATAGAGACCCAGTACTTC. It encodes CASSQVAGTSGRIETQYF.

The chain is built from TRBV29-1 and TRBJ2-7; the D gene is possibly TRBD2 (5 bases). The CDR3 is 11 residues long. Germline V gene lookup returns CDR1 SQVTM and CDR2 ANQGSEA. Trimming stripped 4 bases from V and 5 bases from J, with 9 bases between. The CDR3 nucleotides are TGCAGCGTTGGGACTTCCAACGAGCAGTACTTC. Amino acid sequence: CSVGTSNEQYF.

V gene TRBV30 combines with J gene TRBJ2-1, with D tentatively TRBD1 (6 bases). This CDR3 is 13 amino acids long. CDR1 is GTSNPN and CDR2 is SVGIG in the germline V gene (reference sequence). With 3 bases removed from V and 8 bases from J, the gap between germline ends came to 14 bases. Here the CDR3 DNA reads TGTGCCTGGAGCGAAACAGGGTGGCATGAGCAGTTCTTC. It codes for CAWSETGWHEQFF. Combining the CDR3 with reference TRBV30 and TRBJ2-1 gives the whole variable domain SQTIHQWPATLVQPVGSPLSLECTVEGTSNPNLYWYRQAAGRGLQLLFYSVGIGQISSEVPQNLSASRPQDRQFILSSKKLLLSDSGFYLCAWSETGWHEQFFGPGTRLTVL.

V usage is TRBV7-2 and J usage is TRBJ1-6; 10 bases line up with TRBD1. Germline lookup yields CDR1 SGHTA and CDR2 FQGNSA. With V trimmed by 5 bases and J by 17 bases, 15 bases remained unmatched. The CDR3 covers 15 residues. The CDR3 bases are TGTGCCAGCAGCCCCCAGACAGGGGGCGAGCCTAAGATCCACTTT. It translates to CASSPQTGGEPKIHF.

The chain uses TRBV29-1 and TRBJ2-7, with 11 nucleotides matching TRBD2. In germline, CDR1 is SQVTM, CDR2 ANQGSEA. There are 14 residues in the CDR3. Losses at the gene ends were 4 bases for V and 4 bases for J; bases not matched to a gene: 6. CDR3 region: CSVALAGGWYEQYF. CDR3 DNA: TGCAGCGTTGCTCTAGCGGGAGGCTGGTACGAGCAGTACTTC.

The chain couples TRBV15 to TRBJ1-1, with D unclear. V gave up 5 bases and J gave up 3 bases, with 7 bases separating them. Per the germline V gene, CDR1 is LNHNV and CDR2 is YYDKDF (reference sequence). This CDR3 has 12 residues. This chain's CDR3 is CATSRSHTEAFF. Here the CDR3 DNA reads TGTGCCACCAGCCGCAGTCACACTGAAGCTTTCTTT. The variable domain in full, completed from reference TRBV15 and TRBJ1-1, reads DAMVIQNPRYQVTQFGKPVTLSCSQTLNHNVMYWYQQKSSQAPKLLFHYYDKDFNNEADTPDNFQSRRPNTSFCFLDIRSPGLGDTAMYLCATSRSHTEAFFGQGTRLTVV.

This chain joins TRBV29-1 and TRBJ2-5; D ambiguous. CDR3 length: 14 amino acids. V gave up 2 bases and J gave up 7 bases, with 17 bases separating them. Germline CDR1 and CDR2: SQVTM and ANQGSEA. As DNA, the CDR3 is TGCAGCGTTGAACCCGGGTCGTTTGTAGGGACCCAGTACTTC. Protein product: CSVEPGSFVGTQYF.

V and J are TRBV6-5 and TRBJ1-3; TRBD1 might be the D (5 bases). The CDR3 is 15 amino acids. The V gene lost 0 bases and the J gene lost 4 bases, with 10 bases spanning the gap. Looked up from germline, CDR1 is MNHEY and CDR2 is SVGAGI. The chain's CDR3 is CASSYSRTPGNTIYF. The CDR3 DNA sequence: TGTGCCAGCAGTTACTCGAGGACACCCGGAAACACCATATATTTT.

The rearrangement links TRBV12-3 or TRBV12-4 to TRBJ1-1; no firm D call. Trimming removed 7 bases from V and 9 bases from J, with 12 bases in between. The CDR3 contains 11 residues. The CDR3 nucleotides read TGTGCCAGCACCTCCGGGATACAAGCTTTCTTT. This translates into CASTSGIQAFF.

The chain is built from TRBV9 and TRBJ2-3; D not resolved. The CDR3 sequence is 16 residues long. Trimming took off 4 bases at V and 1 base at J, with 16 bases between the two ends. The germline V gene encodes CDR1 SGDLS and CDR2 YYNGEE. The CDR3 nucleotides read TGTGCCAGCAGCCCTGCCATAGGCAGCGGCACAGATACGCAGTATTTT. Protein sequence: CASSPAIGSGTDTQYF.

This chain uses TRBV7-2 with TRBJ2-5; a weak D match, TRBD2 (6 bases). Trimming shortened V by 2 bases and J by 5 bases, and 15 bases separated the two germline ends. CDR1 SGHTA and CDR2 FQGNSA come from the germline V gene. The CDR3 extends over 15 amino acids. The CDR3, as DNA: TGTGCCAGCAGCTTAATGGCTAGCGACGGGGAGACCCAGTACTTC. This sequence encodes CASSLMASDGETQYF.

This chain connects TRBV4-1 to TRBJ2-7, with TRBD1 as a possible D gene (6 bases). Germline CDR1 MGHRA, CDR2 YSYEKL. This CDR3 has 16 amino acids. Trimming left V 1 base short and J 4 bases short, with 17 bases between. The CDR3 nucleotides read TGCGCCAGCAGCCAAGTCATGATGGGGGCGACATACGAGCAGTACTTC. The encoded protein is CASSQVMMGATYEQYF.

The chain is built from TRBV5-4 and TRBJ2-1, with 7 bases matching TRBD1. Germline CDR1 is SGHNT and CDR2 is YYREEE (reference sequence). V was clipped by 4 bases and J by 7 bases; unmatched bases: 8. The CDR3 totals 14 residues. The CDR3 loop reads CASSQPEGANEQFF. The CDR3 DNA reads TGTGCCAGCAGCCAACCCGAGGGGGCTAATGAGCAGTTCTTC.

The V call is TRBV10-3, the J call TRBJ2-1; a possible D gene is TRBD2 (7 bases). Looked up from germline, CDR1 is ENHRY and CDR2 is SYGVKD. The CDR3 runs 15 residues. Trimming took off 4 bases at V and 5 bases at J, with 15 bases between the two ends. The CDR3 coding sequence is TGTGCCATCAGTGTTAGGGGGGGGGCGCACAATGAGCAGTTCTTC. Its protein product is CAISVRGGAHNEQFF.

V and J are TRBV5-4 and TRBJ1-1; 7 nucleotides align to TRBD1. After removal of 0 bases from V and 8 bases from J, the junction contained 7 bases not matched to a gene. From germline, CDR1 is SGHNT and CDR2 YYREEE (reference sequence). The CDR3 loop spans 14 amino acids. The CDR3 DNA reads TGTGCCAGCAGCTTGGCGCGGGGACAGACCGAAGCTTTCTTT. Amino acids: CASSLARGQTEAFF.

The CDR3 coding sequence is TGTGCCAGCAGTTACTCGTCCGGGGATCAGCCCCAGCATTTT. This gives the protein CASSYSSGDQPQHF. The rearrangement links TRBV6-5 to TRBJ1-5; D gene uncertain. CDR1 and CDR2 (germline): MNHEY, SVGAGI. The CDR3 is made up of 14 amino acids. The V and J ends lost 0 bases and 5 bases respectively, with 8 bases between them.

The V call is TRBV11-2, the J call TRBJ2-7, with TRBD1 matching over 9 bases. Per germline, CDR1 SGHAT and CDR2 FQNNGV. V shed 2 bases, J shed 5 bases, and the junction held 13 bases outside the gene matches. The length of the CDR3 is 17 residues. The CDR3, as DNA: TGTGCCAGCAGCTTAAGTGTCAGGACAGGGGTTATCAACGAGCAGTACTTC. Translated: CASSLSVRTGVINEQYF.

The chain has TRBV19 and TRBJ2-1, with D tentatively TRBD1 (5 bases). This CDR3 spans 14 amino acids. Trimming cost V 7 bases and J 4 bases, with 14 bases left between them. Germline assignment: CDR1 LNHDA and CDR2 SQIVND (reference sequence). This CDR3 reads CASNQGISYNEQFF. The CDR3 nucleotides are TGTGCCAGTAACCAGGGAATTTCATACAATGAGCAGTTCTTC.

CDR3 DNA: TGTGCCATCAGTGACCTGACAGGGGTGGCTTTCTTT. Amino acid sequence: CAISDLTGVAFF. The gene calls are TRBV10-3 and TRBJ1-1; 8 bases agree with TRBD1. The germline gives CDR1 ENHRY, CDR2 SYGVKD. There are 12 residues in the CDR3. J lost 11 bases, V lost 3 bases, and 5 bases had no gene match.

CDR3 coding DNA: TGTGCCAGCAGCTTTGGAGCTGGAGGGGCCAACGTCCTGACTTTC. Its protein product is CASSFGAGGANVLTF. J is TRBJ2-6 and V is TRBV11-2; D gene unclear. The CDR3 has 15 amino acids. The V end lost 3 bases, the J end lost 4 bases, and 10 bases lay between the germline ends. Germline loops: CDR1 SGHAT, CDR2 FQNNGV.